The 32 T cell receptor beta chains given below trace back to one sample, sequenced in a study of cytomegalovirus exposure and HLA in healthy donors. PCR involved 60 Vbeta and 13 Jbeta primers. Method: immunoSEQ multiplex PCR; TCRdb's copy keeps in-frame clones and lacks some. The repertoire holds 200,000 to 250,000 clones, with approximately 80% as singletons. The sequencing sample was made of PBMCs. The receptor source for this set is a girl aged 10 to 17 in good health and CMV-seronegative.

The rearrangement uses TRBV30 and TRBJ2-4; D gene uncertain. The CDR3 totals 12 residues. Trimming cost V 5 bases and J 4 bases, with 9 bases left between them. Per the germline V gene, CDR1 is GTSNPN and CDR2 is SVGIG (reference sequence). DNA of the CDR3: TGTGCCTGGGGCAGCGAGAAAAACATTCAGTACTTC. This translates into CAWGSEKNIQYF. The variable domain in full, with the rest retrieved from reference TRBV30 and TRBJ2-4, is SQTIHQWPATLVQPVGSPLSLECTVEGTSNPNLYWYRQAAGRGLQLLFYSVGIGQISSEVPQNLSASRPQDRQFILSSKKLLLSDSGFYLCAWGSEKNIQYFGAGTRLSVL.

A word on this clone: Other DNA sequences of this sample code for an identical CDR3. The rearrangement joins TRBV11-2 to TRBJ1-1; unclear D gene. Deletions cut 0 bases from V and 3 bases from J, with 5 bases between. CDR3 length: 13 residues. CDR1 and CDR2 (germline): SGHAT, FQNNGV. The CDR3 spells CASSLDRDTEAFF. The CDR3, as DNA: TGTGCCAGCAGCTTAGATCGCGACACTGAAGCTTTCTTT. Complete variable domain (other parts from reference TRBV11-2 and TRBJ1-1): EAGVAQSPRYKIIEKRQSVAFWCNPISGHATLYWYQQILGQGPKLLIQFQNNGVVDDSQLPKDRFSAERLKGVDSTLKIQPAKLEDSAVYLCASSLDRDTEAFFGQGTRLTVV.

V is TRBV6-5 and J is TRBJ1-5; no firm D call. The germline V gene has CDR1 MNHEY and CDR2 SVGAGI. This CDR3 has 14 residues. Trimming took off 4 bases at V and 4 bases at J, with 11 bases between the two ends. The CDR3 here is CASSLRAANQPQHF. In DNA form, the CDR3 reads TGTGCCAGCAGTTTAAGAGCAGCGAATCAGCCCCAGCATTTT.

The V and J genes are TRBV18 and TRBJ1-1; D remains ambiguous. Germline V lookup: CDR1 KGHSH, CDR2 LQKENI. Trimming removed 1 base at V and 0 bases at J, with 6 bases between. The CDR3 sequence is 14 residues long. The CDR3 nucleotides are TGTGCCAGCTCACCACAGGGAGTGAACACTGAAGCTTTCTTT. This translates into CASSPQGVNTEAFF. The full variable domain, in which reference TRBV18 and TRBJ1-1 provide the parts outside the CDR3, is NAGVMQNPRHLVRRRGQEARLRCSPMKGHSHVYWYRQLPEEGLKFMVYLQKENIIDESGMPKERFSAEFPKEGPSILRIQQVVRGDSAAYFCASSPQGVNTEAFFGQGTRLTVV.

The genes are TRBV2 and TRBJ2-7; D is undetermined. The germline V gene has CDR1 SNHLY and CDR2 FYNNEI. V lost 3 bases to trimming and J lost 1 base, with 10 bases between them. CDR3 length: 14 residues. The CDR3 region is CASSDLANSYEQYF. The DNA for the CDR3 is TGTGCCAGCAGTGATCTTGCGAATTCCTACGAGCAGTACTTC.

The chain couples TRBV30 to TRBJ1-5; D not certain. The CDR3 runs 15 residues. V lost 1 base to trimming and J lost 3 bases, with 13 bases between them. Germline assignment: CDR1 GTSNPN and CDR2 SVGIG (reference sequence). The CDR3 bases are TGTGCCTGGAGTGGGTACGGACGGGACAATCAGCCCCAGCATTTT. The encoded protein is CAWSGYGRDNQPQHF.

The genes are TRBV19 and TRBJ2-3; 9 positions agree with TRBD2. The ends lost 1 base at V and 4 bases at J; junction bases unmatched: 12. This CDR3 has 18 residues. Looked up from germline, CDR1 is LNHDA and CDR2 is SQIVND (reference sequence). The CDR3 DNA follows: TGTGCCAGTAGTATAGTTCTCTGGCGGGGGGGCCAATCAGATACGCAGTATTTT. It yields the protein CASSIVLWRGGQSDTQYF.

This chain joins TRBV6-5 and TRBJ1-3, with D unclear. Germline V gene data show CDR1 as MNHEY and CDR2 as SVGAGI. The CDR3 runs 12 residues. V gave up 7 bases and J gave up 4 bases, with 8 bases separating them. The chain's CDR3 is CASKSPGNTIYF. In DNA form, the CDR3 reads TGTGCCAGCAAAAGCCCCGGAAACACCATATATTTT.

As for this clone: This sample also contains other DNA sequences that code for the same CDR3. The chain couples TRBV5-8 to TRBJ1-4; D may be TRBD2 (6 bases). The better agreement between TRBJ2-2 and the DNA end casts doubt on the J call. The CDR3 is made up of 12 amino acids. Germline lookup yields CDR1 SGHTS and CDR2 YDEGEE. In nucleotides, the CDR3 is TGTGCCAGCAGCTTGGAGGGACTGGAGCTGTTTTTT. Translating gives CASSLEGLELFF.

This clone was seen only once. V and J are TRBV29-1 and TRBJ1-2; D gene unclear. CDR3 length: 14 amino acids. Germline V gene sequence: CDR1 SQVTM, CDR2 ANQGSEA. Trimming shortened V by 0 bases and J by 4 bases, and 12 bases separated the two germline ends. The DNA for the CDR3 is TGCAGCGTTGAAGATAGGCGGGCGGCCTATGGCTACACCTTC. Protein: CSVEDRRAAYGYTF. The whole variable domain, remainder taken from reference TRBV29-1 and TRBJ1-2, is SAVISQKPSRDICQRGTSLTIQCQVDSQVTMMFWYRQQPGQSLTLIATANQGSEATYESGFVIDKFPISRPNLTFSTLTVSNMSPEDSSIYLCSVEDRRAAYGYTFGSGTRLTVV.

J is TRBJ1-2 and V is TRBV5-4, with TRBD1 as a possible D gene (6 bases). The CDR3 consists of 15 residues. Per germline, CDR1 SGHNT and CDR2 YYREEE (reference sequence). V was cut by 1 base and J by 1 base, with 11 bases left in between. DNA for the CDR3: TGTGCCAGCAGCTTGAACGACAGGATTAACTATGGCTACACCTTC. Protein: CASSLNDRINYGYTF.

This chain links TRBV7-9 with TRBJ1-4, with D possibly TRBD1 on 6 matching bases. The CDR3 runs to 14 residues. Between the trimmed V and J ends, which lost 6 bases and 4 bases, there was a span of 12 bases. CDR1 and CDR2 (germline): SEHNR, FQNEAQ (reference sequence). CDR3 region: CASRLDSVNEKLFF. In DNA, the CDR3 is TGTGCCAGCAGGCTGGACAGTGTTAATGAAAAACTGTTTTTT.

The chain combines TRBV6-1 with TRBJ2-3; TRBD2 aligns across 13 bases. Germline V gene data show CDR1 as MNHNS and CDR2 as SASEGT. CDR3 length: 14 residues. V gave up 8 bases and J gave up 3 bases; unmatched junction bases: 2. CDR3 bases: TGTGCCAGCTCGGGACTAGCGGGGACAGATACGCAGTATTTT. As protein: CASSGLAGTDTQYF.

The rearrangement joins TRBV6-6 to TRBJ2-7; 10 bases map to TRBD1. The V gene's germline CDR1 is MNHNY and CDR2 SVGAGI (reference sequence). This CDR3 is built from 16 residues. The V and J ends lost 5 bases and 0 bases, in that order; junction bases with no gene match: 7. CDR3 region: CASSIRDRGPSYEQYF. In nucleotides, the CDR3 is TGTGCCAGCAGTATACGGGACAGGGGTCCCTCCTACGAGCAGTACTTC.

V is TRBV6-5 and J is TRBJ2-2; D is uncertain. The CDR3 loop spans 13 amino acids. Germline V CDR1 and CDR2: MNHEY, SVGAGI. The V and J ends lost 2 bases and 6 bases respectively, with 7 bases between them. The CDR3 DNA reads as TGTGCCAGCAGTTACGCAGTGGCCGGGGAGCTGTTTTTT. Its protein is CASSYAVAGELFF.

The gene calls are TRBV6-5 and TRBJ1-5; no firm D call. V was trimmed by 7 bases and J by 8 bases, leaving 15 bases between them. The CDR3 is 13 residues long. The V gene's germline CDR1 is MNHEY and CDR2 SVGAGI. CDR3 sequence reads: CASTRIMGEPQHF. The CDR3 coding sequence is TGTGCCAGCACCAGAATCATGGGAGAGCCCCAGCATTTT.

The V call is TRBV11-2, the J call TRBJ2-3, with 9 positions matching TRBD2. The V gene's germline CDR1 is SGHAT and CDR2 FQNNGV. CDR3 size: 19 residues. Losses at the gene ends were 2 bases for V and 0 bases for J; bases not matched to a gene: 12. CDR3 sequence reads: CASSLRRLAGQKSTDTQYF. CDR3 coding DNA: TGTGCCAGCAGCTTAAGGCGGCTAGCGGGGCAAAAGAGCACAGATACGCAGTATTTT.

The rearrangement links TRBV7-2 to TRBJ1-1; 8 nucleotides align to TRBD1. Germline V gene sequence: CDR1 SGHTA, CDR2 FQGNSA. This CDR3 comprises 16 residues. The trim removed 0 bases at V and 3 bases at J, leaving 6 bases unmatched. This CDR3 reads CASSLARTGRYTEAFF. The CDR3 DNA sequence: TGTGCCAGCAGCTTAGCAAGGACAGGGCGTTACACTGAAGCTTTCTTT.

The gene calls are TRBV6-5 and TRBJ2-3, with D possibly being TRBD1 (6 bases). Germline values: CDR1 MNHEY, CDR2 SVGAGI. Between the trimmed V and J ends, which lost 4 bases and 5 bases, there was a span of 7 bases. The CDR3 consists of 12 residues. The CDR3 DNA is TGTGCCAGCAGTTCGACAGGAGATACGCAGTATTTT. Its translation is CASSSTGDTQYF.

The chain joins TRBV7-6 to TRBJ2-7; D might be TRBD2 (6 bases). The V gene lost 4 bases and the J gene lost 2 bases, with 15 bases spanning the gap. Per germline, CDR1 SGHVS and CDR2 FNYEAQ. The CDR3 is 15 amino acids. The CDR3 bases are TGTGCCAGCAGCTCCAGCGGGTCTCTCCCCTACGAGCAGTACTTC. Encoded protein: CASSSSGSLPYEQYF.

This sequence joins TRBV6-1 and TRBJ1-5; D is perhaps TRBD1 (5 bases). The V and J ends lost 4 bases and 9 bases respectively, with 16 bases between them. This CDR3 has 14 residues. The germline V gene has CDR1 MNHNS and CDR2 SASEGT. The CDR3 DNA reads TGTGCCAGCAGTGGGGGCCTGTATAGTCGGCCCCAGCATTTT. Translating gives CASSGGLYSRPQHF.

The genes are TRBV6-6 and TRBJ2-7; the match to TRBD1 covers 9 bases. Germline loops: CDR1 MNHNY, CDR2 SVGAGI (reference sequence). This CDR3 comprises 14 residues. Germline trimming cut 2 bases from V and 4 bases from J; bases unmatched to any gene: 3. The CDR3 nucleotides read TGTGCCAGCAGTTACGGGACAGGGACGTACGAGCAGTACTTC. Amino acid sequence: CASSYGTGTYEQYF.

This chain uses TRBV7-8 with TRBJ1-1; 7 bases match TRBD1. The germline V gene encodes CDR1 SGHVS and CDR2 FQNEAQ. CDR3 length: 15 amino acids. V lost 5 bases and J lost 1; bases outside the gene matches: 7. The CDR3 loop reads CASSPDRVRNTEAFF. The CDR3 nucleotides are TGTGCCAGCAGCCCCGACAGGGTTCGGAACACTGAAGCTTTCTTT. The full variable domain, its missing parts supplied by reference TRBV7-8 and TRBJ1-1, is GAGVSQSPRYKVAKRGQDVALRCDPISGHVSLFWYQQALGQGPEFLTYFQNEAQLDKSGLPSDRFFAERPEGSVSTLKIQRTQQEDSAVYLCASSPDRVRNTEAFFGQGTRLTVV.

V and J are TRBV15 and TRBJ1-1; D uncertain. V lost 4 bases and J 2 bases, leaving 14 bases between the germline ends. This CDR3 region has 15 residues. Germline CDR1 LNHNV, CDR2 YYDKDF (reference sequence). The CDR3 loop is CATSTPARPNTEAFF. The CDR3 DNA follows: TGTGCCACCAGCACCCCTGCTAGGCCTAACACTGAAGCTTTCTTT.

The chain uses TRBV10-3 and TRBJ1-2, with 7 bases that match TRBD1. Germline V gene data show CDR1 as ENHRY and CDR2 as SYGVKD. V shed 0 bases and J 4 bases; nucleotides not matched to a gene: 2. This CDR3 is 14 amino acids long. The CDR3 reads CAISESQGGYGYTF. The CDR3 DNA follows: TGTGCCATCAGTGAGTCCCAGGGGGGCTATGGCTACACCTTC.

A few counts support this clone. The CDR3 region has the DNA TGTGCCAGCACCCTGGGAGCGGGGGTTAATTCACCCCTCCACTTT. Translated: CASTLGAGVNSPLHF. This chain links TRBV5-8 with TRBJ1-6; tentatively, D is TRBD1 (5 bases). The CDR3 runs 15 residues. V shed 6 bases and J shed 6 bases, with 16 bases lying between them. Germline CDR1 reads SGHTS; CDR2 reads YDEGEE.

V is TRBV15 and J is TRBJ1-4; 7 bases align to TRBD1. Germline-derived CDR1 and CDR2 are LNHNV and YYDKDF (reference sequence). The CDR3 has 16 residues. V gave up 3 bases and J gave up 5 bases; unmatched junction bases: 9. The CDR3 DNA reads TGTGCCACCAGCAGTAACCTTGGCAGGGGGAATGAAAAACTGTTTTTT. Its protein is CATSSNLGRGNEKLFF.

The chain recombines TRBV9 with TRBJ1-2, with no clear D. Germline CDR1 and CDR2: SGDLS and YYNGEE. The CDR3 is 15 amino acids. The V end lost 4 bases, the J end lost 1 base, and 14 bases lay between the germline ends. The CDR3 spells CASSPWRDLNYGYTF. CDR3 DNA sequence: TGTGCCAGCAGCCCTTGGCGGGATCTTAACTATGGCTACACCTTC. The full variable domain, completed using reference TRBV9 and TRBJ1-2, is DSGVTQTPKHLITATGQRVTLRCSPRSGDLSVYWYQQSLDQGLQFLIQYYNGEERAKGNILERFSAQQFPDLHSELNLSSLELGDSALYFCASSPWRDLNYGYTFGSGTRLTVV.

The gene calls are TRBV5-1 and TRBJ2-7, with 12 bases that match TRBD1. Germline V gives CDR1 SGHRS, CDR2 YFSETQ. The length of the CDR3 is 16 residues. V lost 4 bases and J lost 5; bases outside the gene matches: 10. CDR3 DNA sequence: TGCGCCAGCAGCCTTAACCCGGGACAGGGGGCCCACGAGCAGTACTTC. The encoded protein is CASSLNPGQGAHEQYF.

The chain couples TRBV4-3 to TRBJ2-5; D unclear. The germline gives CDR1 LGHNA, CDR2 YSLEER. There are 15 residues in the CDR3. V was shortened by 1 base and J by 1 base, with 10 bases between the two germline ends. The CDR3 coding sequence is TGCGCCAGCAGCCAAGGTAGAACCACCCAAGAGACCCAGTACTTC. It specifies CASSQGRTTQETQYF.

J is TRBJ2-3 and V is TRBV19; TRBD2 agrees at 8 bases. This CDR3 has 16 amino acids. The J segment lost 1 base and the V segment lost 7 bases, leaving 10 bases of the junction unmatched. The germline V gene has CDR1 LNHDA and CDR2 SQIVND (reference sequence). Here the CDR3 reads CASNFGAGGGTDTQYF. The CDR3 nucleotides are TGTGCCAGTAATTTTGGGGCGGGGGGCGGCACAGATACGCAGTATTTT.

CDR3 loop: CASSLGYLAGGEETQYF. The CDR3 DNA follows: TGTGCCAGCAGCTTAGGCTACCTAGCGGGGGGCGAAGAGACCCAGTACTTC. This chain links TRBV7-2 with TRBJ2-5; 11 bases are shared with TRBD2. Germline V gene data show CDR1 as SGHTA and CDR2 as FQGNSA. J gave up 3 bases and V 1 base, and 7 bases lay outside the gene matches. The CDR3 length is 17 residues.